The 28 T cell receptor beta chains below come from one sample, sequenced in a study of vaccination effects on CD4 cells after COVID-19. These receptors have no identified antigens. Expansion of antigen-specific CD4+ T cells with viral peptide pools was carried out by the ViraFEST assay before sequencing. It was after more than 8 days of culture that CD4+ T cells were isolated. The participants, recipients of two vaccine doses, got either BNT162b2 or mRNA-1273. Repertoires were generated with immunoSEQ multiplex PCR, while TCRdb's copy carries only in-frame clones and drops some. The sample has fewer than 85,000 clones; about 80% are singletons. This sample comprised CD4+ T cells from PBMCs cultured with HCoV-OC43 spike peptides, obtained after COVID-19 vaccination. Subset indicated: HCoV-OC43 spike overlapping peptide pool stimulation. All receptors come from a human donor who received a COVID-19 vaccine.

The rearrangement joins TRBV5-1 to TRBJ2-1; TRBD1 agrees at 10 bases. The CDR3 runs 14 residues. The germline V gene encodes CDR1 SGHRS and CDR2 YFSETQ. V shed 6 bases, J shed 9 bases, and the junction held 9 bases outside the gene matches. The DNA for the CDR3 is TGCGCCAGCACAGGACAGGGGGTTCTAGGTGAGCAGTTCTTC. This codes for CASTGQGVLGEQFF.

The V gene is TRBV7-9, the J gene TRBJ2-3; TRBD1 matches at 9 bases. The CDR3 contains 13 residues. Germline CDR1 is SEHNR and CDR2 is FQNEAQ (reference sequence). J gave up 10 bases and V 4 bases, and 6 bases lay outside the gene matches. CDR3 sequence reads: CASSSQGAGAQYF. The CDR3 DNA sequence: TGTGCCAGCAGCTCACAGGGGGCGGGTGCGCAGTATTTT.

The gene calls are TRBV3-1 (or the pseudogene TRBV3-2) and TRBJ2-2, with unresolved D. The length of the CDR3 is 14 residues. The V and J ends lost 3 bases and 7 bases respectively, with 12 bases between them. CDR1 is LGHDT, CDR2 YNNKEL, per germline (reference sequence). As DNA, the CDR3 is TGTGCCAGCAGCCAGGGCCTTTTGGGCGGGGAGCTGTTTTTT. This gives the protein CASSQGLLGGELFF.

J is TRBJ2-1 and V is TRBV3-1 (or the pseudogene TRBV3-2), with no clear D. Germline values: CDR1 LGHDT, CDR2 YNNKEL (reference sequence). The CDR3 covers 13 residues. V was shortened by 2 bases and J by 10 bases, with 12 bases between the two germline ends. CDR3 loop: CASSQFIAGEQFF. CDR3 DNA: TGTGCCAGCAGCCAATTTATAGCCGGCGAGCAGTTCTTC.

This chain connects TRBV6-6 to TRBJ2-5; D call uncertain. Germline V gene lookup returns CDR1 MNHNY and CDR2 SVGAGI (reference sequence). V gave up 4 bases and J gave up 1 base, with 4 bases separating them. CDR3 length: 12 residues. The CDR3 sequence is CASSFTQETQYF. The CDR3, as DNA: TGTGCCAGCAGTTTCACCCAAGAGACCCAGTACTTC.

This clone was observed a single time. The V gene is TRBV6-6, the J gene TRBJ1-4, with D possibly being TRBD1 (5 bases). Germline V gene lookup returns CDR1 MNHNY and CDR2 SVGAGI (reference sequence). Trimming took off 8 bases at V and 5 bases at J, with 9 bases between the two ends. This CDR3 spans 12 amino acids. CDR3 region: CASSYRNEKLFF. DNA of the CDR3: TGTGCCAGCTCCTACAGGAATGAAAAACTGTTTTTT.

This chain uses TRBV5-1 with TRBJ1-5, with D maybe TRBD1 (5 bases). There are 15 residues in the CDR3. Germline CDR1 and CDR2: SGHRS and YFSETQ. V shed 1 base and J shed 6 bases, with 14 bases lying between them. This CDR3 is CASSLSWGLGQPQHF. CDR3 bases: TGCGCCAGCAGCTTGTCATGGGGACTTGGTCAGCCCCAGCATTTT.

Here the CDR3 DNA reads TGCGCCAGCAGGCTGGATAGGGGGTGCGACGAGCAGTACGTC. It is translated as CASRLDRGCDEQYV. The chain uses TRBV23-1 and TRBJ2-7; D might be TRBD1 (6 bases). TRBV23-1 is treated as an ORF (open reading frame) with a function not yet certain. Trimming stripped 6 bases from V and 5 bases from J, with 17 bases between. The CDR3 runs to 14 residues.

This sequence joins TRBV6-5 and TRBJ2-5, with a tentative D call TRBD2 (6 bases). V lost 0 bases and J 7 bases, leaving 15 bases between the germline ends. Germline V gene sequence: CDR1 MNHEY, CDR2 SVGAGI. The CDR3 consists of 15 residues. For the CDR3, the DNA is TGTGCCAGCAGTTACTCGAACCAAAAGGAGGGGACCCAGTACTTC. Translation: CASSYSNQKEGTQYF.

The rearrangement uses TRBV5-1 and TRBJ2-5; possibly TRBD1 or TRBD2 for D (6 bases each). This CDR3 contains 15 residues. The ends were cut back, 4 bases at V and 6 bases at J, with 19 bases in the middle. The germline V gene has CDR1 SGHRS and CDR2 YFSETQ. The CDR3 loop reads CASSPGGQNQQTQYF. The CDR3 DNA is TGCGCCAGCAGCCCCGGGGGCCAGAATCAACAGACCCAGTACTTC.

The gene calls are TRBV5-1 and TRBJ1-1; D gene unclear. The CDR3 covers 14 residues. Germline V gene data show CDR1 as SGHRS and CDR2 as YFSETQ. Deletions cut 0 bases from V and 4 bases from J, with 10 bases between. The CDR3 nucleotides read TGCGCCAGCAGCTTGGAGGGTCTGGGCACTGAAGCTTTCTTT. This gives the protein CASSLEGLGTEAFF.

The gene calls are TRBV18 and TRBJ2-7; D possibly corresponds to TRBD2 (6 bases). The CDR3 sequence is 15 residues long. The ends were cut back, 4 bases at V and 3 bases at J, with 16 bases in the middle. The V gene's germline CDR1 is KGHSH and CDR2 LQKENI. The CDR3 here is CASSLGLDVGYEQYV. CDR3 nucleotides: TGTGCCAGCTCACTGGGACTCGACGTGGGCTACGAGCAGTACGTC.

J is TRBJ2-2 and V is TRBV21-1. TRBV21-1 has pseudogene status. This CDR3 has 15 amino acids. In nucleotides, the CDR3 is TGTGCCAGCAGCCGTCACTGGACGAACACCGGGGAGCTGTTTTTT. Amino acid sequence: CASSRHWTNTGELFF.

The chain combines TRBV28 with TRBJ1-6, with D uncertain. CDR3 size: 15 residues. CDR1 is MDHEN, CDR2 SYDVKM, per germline. V lost 4 bases to trimming and J lost 0 bases, with 7 bases between them. The DNA for the CDR3 is TGTGCCAGCAGTTCCGGAAGCTCCTATAATTCACCCCTCCACTTT. Translation gives CASSSGSSYNSPLHF. The whole variable domain, filled in from reference TRBV28 and TRBJ1-6, reads DVKVTQSSRYLVKRTGEKVFLECVQDMDHENMFWYRQDPGLGLRLIYFSYDVKMKEKGDIPEGYSVSREKKERFSLILESASTNQTSMYLCASSSGSSYNSPLHFGNGTRLTVT.

The DNA for the CDR3 is TGTGCCAGCCGACGGGGCGGGGCCGAAGAGACCCAGTACTTC. Translated: CASRRGGAEETQYF. The V call is TRBV27, the J call TRBJ2-5; D might be TRBD2 (6 bases). This CDR3 has 14 amino acids. Trimming stripped 8 bases from V and 3 bases from J, with 16 bases between. In germline, CDR1 is MNHEY, CDR2 SMNVEV (reference sequence).

The V and J genes are TRBV19 and TRBJ1-2; D unresolved. V gave up 3 bases and J gave up 5 bases, with 16 bases separating them. Per the germline V gene, CDR1 is LNHDA and CDR2 is SQIVND (reference sequence). The CDR3 runs 15 residues. The CDR3 here is CASSISHQVTYGYTF. CDR3 DNA: TGTGCCAGTAGTATCTCACATCAGGTCACGTATGGCTACACCTTC. The entire variable domain, with the rest obtained from reference TRBV19 and TRBJ1-2, is as follows: DGGITQSPKYLFRKEGQNVTLSCEQNLNHDAMYWYRQDPGQGLRLIYYSQIVNDFQKGDIAEGYSVSREKKESFPLTVTSAQKNPTAFYLCASSISHQVTYGYTFGSGTRLTVV.

The V gene is TRBV6-2 or TRBV6-3, the J gene TRBJ1-2; 10 nucleotides align to TRBD1. CDR3 length: 15 amino acids. V lost 6 bases, J lost 4 bases, and 8 bases stayed unmatched. CDR1 is MNHEY and CDR2 is SVGEGT in the germline V gene. The CDR3 sequence: CASSRPGTGVYGYTF. The CDR3 DNA is TGTGCCAGCAGCCGTCCCGGGACAGGGGTCTATGGCTACACCTTC.

This clone was counted only a few times. V usage is TRBV9 and J usage is TRBJ2-1; possible D gene TRBD1, 6 bases. Germline V gene data show CDR1 as SGDLS and CDR2 as YYNGEE. The V gene lost 0 bases and the J gene lost 9 bases, with 10 bases spanning the gap. The CDR3 consists of 13 residues. The CDR3 protein is CASSVVRGSEQFF. The DNA of the CDR3 is TGTGCCAGCAGCGTAGTGAGGGGGTCTGAGCAGTTCTTC.

This clone was counted only a few times. CDR3 DNA: TGTGCTAGTGGTTTGGTAAAGGATGGGCAGGGTTGGACCTTTAGCAATCAGCCCCAGCATTTT. Protein: CASGLVKDGQGWTFSNQPQHF. The chain is built from TRBV12-5 and TRBJ1-5, with a possible D match to TRBD1 (5 bases). Germline values: CDR1 LGHNT, CDR2 FRNRAP. The V end was cut by 0 bases, the J end by 0 bases, with 24 bases between. The CDR3 is 21 residues long.

This clone was observed a handful of times. The same CDR3 can be traced to other DNA sequences in this sample. The rearrangement joins TRBV18 to TRBJ2-3; no definite D call. The CDR3 consists of 12 residues. CDR1 KGHSH and CDR2 LQKENI come from the germline V gene. The V gene lost 3 bases and the J gene lost 2 bases, with 3 bases spanning the gap. Written as DNA, the CDR3 is TGTGCCAGCTCACCGTCCACAGATACGCAGTATTTT. Residues: CASSPSTDTQYF. The whole variable domain, filled in from reference TRBV18 and TRBJ2-3, reads NAGVMQNPRHLVRRRGQEARLRCSPMKGHSHVYWYRQLPEEGLKFMVYLQKENIIDESGMPKERFSAEFPKEGPSILRIQQVVRGDSAAYFCASSPSTDTQYFGPGTRLTVL.

The chain links TRBV9 to TRBJ2-1, with D tentatively TRBD1 or TRBD2 (5 bases each). The V end was cut by 4 bases, the J end by 3 bases, with 11 bases between. The CDR3 is made up of 14 amino acids. Germline V CDR1 and CDR2: SGDLS, YYNGEE. The CDR3 DNA reads as TGTGCCAGCAGCACCCCGGGACGCTACAATGAGCAGTTCTTC. This encodes CASSTPGRYNEQFF.

This clone was counted only a few times. This chain uses TRBV5-1 with TRBJ2-2; 10 nucleotides match TRBD2. CDR3 length equals 16 residues. Per germline, CDR1 SGHRS and CDR2 YFSETQ. The trim removed 1 base at V and 0 bases at J, leaving 0 bases unmatched. This CDR3 is CASSLTSGANTGELFF. CDR3 in DNA: TGCGCCAGCAGCTTGACTAGCGGGGCGAACACCGGGGAGCTGTTTTTT.

The chain employs TRBV29-1 and TRBJ2-3; 12 nucleotides align to TRBD2. Losses at the gene ends were 6 bases for V and 5 bases for J; bases not matched to a gene: 6. Germline CDR1 and CDR2: SQVTM and ANQGSEA. The CDR3 is 14 residues long. The CDR3 nucleotides read TGCAGCGTAGTTAGGACTAGCGGGGAAGATACGCAGTATTTT. Translation: CSVVRTSGEDTQYF.

V gene TRBV24-1 combines with J gene TRBJ1-5, with D unclear. The CDR3 totals 14 residues. Germline V gives CDR1 KGHDR, CDR2 SFDVKD. V was cut by 4 bases and J by 0 bases, with 6 bases left in between. CDR3 loop: CATSDSFSNQPQHF. CDR3 DNA sequence: TGTGCCACCAGTGACAGCTTTAGCAATCAGCCCCAGCATTTT.

This chain uses TRBV4-2 with TRBJ2-1; D ambiguous. V lost 1 base, J lost 4 bases, and 20 bases lay in between. The CDR3 spans 18 residues. Germline CDR1 LGHNA, CDR2 YNFKEQ. The CDR3 spells CASSQATPAQTAYNEQFF. Here the CDR3 DNA reads TGTGCCAGCAGCCAAGCGACCCCGGCGCAAACCGCGTACAATGAGCAGTTCTTC.

The V call is TRBV6-5, the J call TRBJ1-2; the D gene is possibly TRBD1 (5 bases). V was shortened by 6 bases and J by 2 bases, with 10 bases between the two germline ends. Germline V gene sequence: CDR1 MNHEY, CDR2 SVGAGI. The length of the CDR3 is 13 residues. The CDR3 loop is CASREPGNYGYTF. The DNA of the CDR3 is TGTGCCAGCAGAGAGCCAGGGAACTATGGCTACACCTTC.

The J gene is TRBJ1-1, the V gene TRBV18; TRBD1 aligns across 10 bases. The CDR3 covers 17 residues. From germline, CDR1 is KGHSH and CDR2 LQKENI. J was trimmed by 7 bases and V by 0 bases; bases with no gene match: 11. CDR3: CASSPPRGTGAGIEAFF. The CDR3 DNA is TGTGCCAGCTCACCACCAAGAGGGACAGGGGCCGGCATTGAAGCTTTCTTT.

The V call is TRBV18, the J call TRBJ1-5, with D hard to call. Germline-derived CDR1 and CDR2 are KGHSH and LQKENI. CDR3 length equals 14 residues. V gave up 3 bases and J gave up 0 bases, with 6 bases separating them. The CDR3 coding sequence is TGTGCCAGCTCACCGGTCCATAGCAATCAGCCCCAGCATTTT. Protein sequence: CASSPVHSNQPQHF. Filled out from reference TRBV18 and TRBJ1-5, the complete variable domain reads NAGVMQNPRHLVRRRGQEARLRCSPMKGHSHVYWYRQLPEEGLKFMVYLQKENIIDESGMPKERFSAEFPKEGPSILRIQQVVRGDSAAYFCASSPVHSNQPQHFGDGTRLSIL.